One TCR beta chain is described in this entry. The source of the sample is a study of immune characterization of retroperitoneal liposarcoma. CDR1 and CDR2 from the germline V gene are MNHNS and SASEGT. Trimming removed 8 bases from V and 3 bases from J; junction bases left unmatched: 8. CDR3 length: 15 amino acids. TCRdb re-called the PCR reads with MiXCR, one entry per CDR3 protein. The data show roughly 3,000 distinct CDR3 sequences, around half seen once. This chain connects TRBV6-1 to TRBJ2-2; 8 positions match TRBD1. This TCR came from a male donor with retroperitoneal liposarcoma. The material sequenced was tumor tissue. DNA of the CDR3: TGTGCCAGCGGTAGGGGGACAGGCTACACCGGGGAGCTGTTTTTT. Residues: CASGRGTGYTGELFF.